Below are 24 T cell receptor beta chains sequenced from a single sample in a study of regulatory T cells in long-lasting Graves disease (dated by TCRdb to the early 2020s). The method was multiplex PCR. Sequencer: Illumina HiSeq 4000. To build TCR beta libraries, CDR3 regions were amplified by Arm-PCR using iRepertoire HTBI primers. TCRdb cleaned the public reads at Q25 with fastp, built clones with MiXCR and kept in-frame beta chains. Identical CDR3 protein sequences are pooled into one entry, listed with their most common genes and DNA. For this sample there are nearly 350,000 distinct CDR3 sequences; roughly a fifth appear just once. Approximately 31% of the sample is held by the ten biggest clonotypes. Taken with the paper, the label for time point translates to: persistent/refractory GD, antithyroid drugs over 5 years with positive TRAb. For both TCR sequencing and RNA sequencing, RNA was extracted from PBMCs in TRIzol.

The input for sequencing was peripheral blood mononuclear cells (PBMCs), taken when the disease was refractory, from a patient treated with antithyroid drugs. The receptor set was obtained from a female donor with Graves disease.

This clonotype was observed a single time. One end of the junction does not line up with germline, which may come from a read error. The rearrangement joins TRBV27 to TRBJ1-1; tentatively, D is TRBD1 (5 bases). The CDR3 is 16 residues long. Per germline, CDR1 MNHEY and CDR2 SMNVEV (reference sequence). The DNA for the CDR3 is TGTGCCAGCTCATCCAGGGTACCGGGGGAGGAGACTGAAGCTTCCTTT. Amino acids: CASSSRVPGEETEASF.

Worth noting for this clonotype: One end of the junction varies from germline; a read error may be responsible. The rearrangement uses TRBV6-1 and TRBJ1-2; 9 bases are shared with TRBD1. Germline V CDR1 and CDR2: MNHNS, SASEGT. The CDR3 length is 14 residues. The CDR3 region has the DNA TGTGCCAGCACGGGGGGACAGGGCCCCTATGGCTGCACCTTC. Translation: CASTGGQGPYGCTF.

This chain connects TRBV7-9 to TRBJ2-7; D remains ambiguous. This CDR3 has 14 residues. V lost 6 bases, J lost 0 bases, and 12 bases lay in between. Germline CDR1 is SEHNR and CDR2 is FQNEAQ (reference sequence). The CDR3 DNA reads as TGTGCCAGCAGTATACCTCGAATCTCCTACGAGCAGTACTTC. This codes for CASSIPRISYEQYF.

This clonotype was seen many times. The chain has TRBV7-3 and TRBJ2-2; D call uncertain. This CDR3 contains 12 residues. CDR1 is SGHTA, CDR2 FQGTGA, per germline. V dropped 0 bases and J dropped 5 bases, with 1 base sitting between them. For the CDR3, the DNA is TGTGCCAGCAGCTTAACAACCGGGGAGCTGTTTTTT. This translates into CASSLTTGELFF.

The chain employs TRBV20-1 and TRBJ2-7, with TRBD2 matching 10 bases. The CDR3 is 13 residues long. Germline V gene sequence: CDR1 DFQATT, CDR2 SNEGSKA (reference sequence). The trim removed 6 bases at V and 6 bases at J, leaving 8 bases unmatched. CDR3 coding DNA: TGCAGTGCGCGGACTAGCGGCCCTTCCGAGCAGTACTTC. Protein product: CSARTSGPSEQYF.

This clonotype has more than one count but fewer than ten. V gene TRBV5-1 combines with J gene TRBJ1-2, with TRBD1 matching over 11 bases. The germline V gene has CDR1 SGHRS and CDR2 YFSETQ. The CDR3 covers 14 residues. V shed 0 bases and J 7 bases; nucleotides not matched to a gene: 2. CDR3 bases: TGCGCCAGCAGCTTGGGGACAGGGGGCTTTGGCTACACCTTC. Its translation: CASSLGTGGFGYTF.

Remarks on this clonotype: This may arise from a read error, as a much more abundant clone is one base away. This chain uses TRBV29-1 with TRBJ1-5; 9 positions match TRBD1. CDR3 length: 13 residues. Germline V gives CDR1 SQVTM, CDR2 ANQGSEA. The V gene end was trimmed by 6 bases and the J gene end by 7 bases; junction bases not matched to a gene: 7. The CDR3 DNA is TGCAGCGTAACGGACAGGGGAAGGCAGCCCCAGCATTTT. It is translated as CSVTDRGRQPQHF.

This clonotype was seen a single time. This sequence joins TRBV28 and TRBJ1-2, with D tentatively TRBD1 (6 bases). Germline CDR1 is MDHEN and CDR2 is SYDVKM. Trimming shortened V by 6 bases and J by 8 bases, and 13 bases separated the two germline ends. The CDR3 consists of 12 residues. CDR3 region: CASRGGADGYTF. DNA for the CDR3: TGTGCCAGCAGGGGGGGGGCCGACGGCTACACCTTC.

Concerning this clonotype: Being one base from a much bigger clone, this may be a read error. The chain carries TRBV6-1 and TRBJ2-7, with 7 bases that match TRBD2. There are 15 residues in the CDR3. V gave up 1 base and J gave up 0 bases; unmatched junction bases: 3. From germline, CDR1 is MNHNS and CDR2 SASEGT. The CDR3, as DNA: TGTGCCAGCAGTGAAGACGGCGGGAGCTCCTACGAGCAGTACTTC. Translated: CASSEDGGSSYEQYF.

Regarding this clonotype: Given a much more abundant clone one base away, this may be a read error. The chain employs TRBV6-2 or TRBV6-3 and TRBJ1-2; no reliable D call. Germline V CDR1 and CDR2: MNHEY, SVGEGT. The V and J ends lost 6 bases and 4 bases respectively, with 12 bases between them. CDR3 length: 13 amino acids. The CDR3 sequence: CASRYLPLYGYTF. Written as DNA, the CDR3 is TGTGCCAGCAGATACCTCCCCCTCTATGGCTACACCTTC.

This clonotype was detected many times. The V gene is TRBV2, the J gene TRBJ1-4; D may be TRBD1 (6 bases). The CDR3 length is 15 residues. V was clipped by 5 bases and J by 5 bases, with 15 bases between them. Germline CDR1 is SNHLY and CDR2 is FYNNEI. The DNA of the CDR3 is TGTGCCAGCAGTCCTATCCGAGGGGGGAATGAAAAACTGTTTTTT. Its protein is CASSPIRGGNEKLFF.

The sample holds many counts of this clonotype. The V gene is TRBV11-2, the J gene TRBJ1-1; D is undetermined. V lost 4 bases and J lost 1, with 13 bases in between. Looked up from germline, CDR1 is SGHAT and CDR2 is FQNNGV. This CDR3 has 15 residues. The CDR3 protein is CASSSFGIRNTEAFF. For the CDR3, the DNA is TGTGCCAGCAGCTCCTTCGGGATACGGAACACTGAAGCTTTCTTT.

This clonotype was seen repeatedly, ten times or more. V usage is TRBV2 and J usage is TRBJ1-2; 7 nucleotides line up with TRBD1. The CDR3 runs 14 residues. Germline trimming cut 5 bases from V and 4 bases from J; bases unmatched to any gene: 7. The V gene's germline CDR1 is SNHLY and CDR2 FYNNEI. The CDR3 protein is CASSLRQGPYGYTF. The CDR3 coding sequence is TGTGCCAGCAGTCTCCGACAGGGCCCCTATGGCTACACCTTC.

The chain joins TRBV3-1 to TRBJ2-1; TRBD2 agrees at 11 bases. The CDR3 is 12 residues long. Germline-derived CDR1 and CDR2 are LGHDT and YNNKEL (reference sequence). V shed 2 bases and J 14 bases; nucleotides not matched to a gene: 2. The CDR3 nucleotides read TGTGCCAGCAGCCAACTAGCGGGGGGCAAGTTCTTC. As protein: CASSQLAGGKFF.

This clonotype was seen only a few times. The rearrangement joins TRBV9 to TRBJ2-7, with D perhaps matching TRBD1 or TRBD2 (5 bases each). Per the germline V gene, CDR1 is SGDLS and CDR2 is YYNGEE. The V end was cut by 0 bases, the J end by 6 bases, with 16 bases between. This CDR3 spans 15 amino acids. The CDR3 DNA follows: TGTGCCAGCAGCGTAGATGGGGGTGGCACCCGCGAGCAGTACTTC. Amino acid sequence: CASSVDGGGTREQYF.

The V gene is TRBV4-1, the J gene TRBJ2-2; D is ambiguous. The CDR3 consists of 15 residues. Germline-derived CDR1 and CDR2 are MGHRA and YSYEKL. Between the trimmed V and J ends, which lost 4 bases and 0 bases, there was a span of 9 bases. For the CDR3, the DNA is TGCGCCAGCAGCCCGGAACTAACGAACACCGGGGAGCTGTTTTTT. The encoded protein is CASSPELTNTGELFF.

This clonotype has only a few counts. This sequence joins TRBV27 and TRBJ1-2, with D possibly TRBD1 on 6 matching bases. The CDR3 is 15 residues long. V dropped 5 bases and J dropped 4 bases, with 17 bases sitting between them. CDR1 MNHEY and CDR2 SMNVEV come from the germline V gene (reference sequence). CDR3 loop: CASSRLGQSGYGYTF. The CDR3 DNA is TGTGCCAGCAGTCGCTTAGGACAGTCTGGCTATGGCTACACCTTC.

V usage is TRBV4-1 and J usage is TRBJ1-2; D is undetermined. The length of the CDR3 is 16 residues. Looked up from germline, CDR1 is MGHRA and CDR2 is YSYEKL. V lost 0 bases to trimming and J lost 0 bases, with 11 bases between them. For the CDR3, the DNA is TGCGCCAGCAGCCAAGAGGGGAGGCCCTCTAACTATGGCTACACCTTC. Encoded protein: CASSQEGRPSNYGYTF.

A single count supports this clonotype. The chain has TRBV12-3 or TRBV12-4 and TRBJ1-3; D perhaps matches TRBD1 (6 bases). V lost 6 bases, J lost 0 bases, and 12 bases lay in between. CDR3 length: 15 amino acids. As DNA, the CDR3 is TGTGCCAGCAGGGACAGACTTGACTCTGGAAACACCATATATTTT. It translates to CASRDRLDSGNTIYF.

The chain has TRBV12-3 or TRBV12-4 and TRBJ1-5, with D perhaps matching TRBD1 (5 bases). CDR3 length: 14 residues. Trimming pared 5 bases from V and 4 bases from J, leaving 12 bases between. The CDR3: CASSPGLYNQPQHF. CDR3 bases: TGTGCCAGCAGTCCGGGACTGTATAATCAGCCCCAGCATTTT.

This clonotype showed up many times. The rearrangement links TRBV11-3 to TRBJ2-5; TRBD1 is a possible D gene (5 bases). The CDR3 totals 14 residues. The V end lost 7 bases, the J end lost 2 bases, and 14 bases lay between the germline ends. The germline CDR1 and CDR2 sequences are SGHNT and YENEEA. CDR3 sequence (DNA): TGTGCCAGCAACAACGGACAACCACAAGAGACCCAGTACTTC. It yields the protein CASNNGQPQETQYF.

Comments on this clonotype: A clone one base away is much larger, so this may be a read error. This rearrangement joins TRBV24-1 to TRBJ1-1; the D is unclear. This CDR3 spans 12 amino acids. CDR1 is KGHDR, CDR2 SFDVKD, per germline. CDR3 sequence (DNA): TGTGCCGCCAGTGGAGCGAACACTGAAGCTTTCTTT. It encodes CAASGANTEAFF.

This sequence joins TRBV7-9 and TRBJ2-7; 9 nucleotides line up with TRBD1. Germline CDR1 and CDR2: SEHNR and FQNEAQ (reference sequence). The CDR3 sequence is 13 residues long. The V segment lost 10 bases and the J segment 7 bases; nucleotides outside the gene matches: 11. CDR3: CATTGQGFMEQYF. The CDR3 nucleotides are TGTGCCACCACGGGACAGGGTTTTATGGAGCAGTACTTC.

This clonotype appeared many times. This chain links TRBV6-1 with TRBJ1-2; no firm D call. Per the germline V gene, CDR1 is MNHNS and CDR2 is SASEGT. This CDR3 comprises 15 residues. V was trimmed by 6 bases and J by 4 bases, leaving 18 bases between them. The CDR3 region is CASRNTVAPAYGYTF. The CDR3 DNA reads TGTGCCAGCAGGAACACAGTAGCACCCGCCTATGGCTACACCTTC.